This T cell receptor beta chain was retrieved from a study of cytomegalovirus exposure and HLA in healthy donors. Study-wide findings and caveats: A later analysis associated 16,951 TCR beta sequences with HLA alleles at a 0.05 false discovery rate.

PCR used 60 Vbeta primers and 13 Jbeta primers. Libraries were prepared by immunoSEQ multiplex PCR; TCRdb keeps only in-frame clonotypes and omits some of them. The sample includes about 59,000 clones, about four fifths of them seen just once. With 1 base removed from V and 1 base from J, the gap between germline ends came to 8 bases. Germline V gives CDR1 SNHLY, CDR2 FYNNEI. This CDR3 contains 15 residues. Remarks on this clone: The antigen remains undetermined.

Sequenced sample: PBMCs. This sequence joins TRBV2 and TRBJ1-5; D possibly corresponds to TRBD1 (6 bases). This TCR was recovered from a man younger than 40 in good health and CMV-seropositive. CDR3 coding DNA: TGTGCCAGCAGTGAAGATACAGGGAGCAATCAGCCCCAGCATTTT. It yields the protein CASSEDTGSNQPQHF.